The rows below give T cell receptor beta chains drawn from one sample of a study of T cells in Graves' hyperthyroidism and ophthalmopathy. TCRdb re-called the multiplex PCR reads with MiXCR, one entry per CDR3 protein. Here the sample spans fewer than 650,000 distinct CDR3 sequences, over 35% being singletons. The sequencing sample was made of peripheral blood or thyroid tissue (not recorded which). The receptors were gathered from an adult woman with Graves' disease, either hyperthyroidism or ophthalmopathy (not recorded which). The CDR3 runs from the conserved cysteine through the conserved F or W. The order of the fields is CDR3 protein, CDR3 DNA, clone size, D gene, J gene, V gene. The D gene is left open where the match is weak. Size is omitted from some rows. Given values are once, few, many or a class for expanded clones.

CDR3aa: CASSSDSDGAGHGYTF
CDR3nt: TGTGCCAGCAGCTCCGATTCGGACGGTGCCGGACATGGCTACACCTTC
abundance: .
d_gene: .
j_gene: TRBJ1-2
v_gene: TRBV7-2

CDR3aa: CASRPQGLGTEAFF
CDR3nt: TGTGCCAGCAGACCACAGGGCTTAGGGACTGAAGCTTTCTTT
abundance: .
d_gene: .
j_gene: TRBJ1-1
v_gene: TRBV13

CDR3aa: CASRAGTYNEQFF
CDR3nt: TGTGCCAGCAGAGCGGGAACCTACAATGAGCAGTTCTTC
abundance: many
d_gene: TRBD2
j_gene: TRBJ2-1
v_gene: TRBV2

CDR3aa: CASSQPGQGGGAFF
CDR3nt: TGTGCCAGCAGTCAACCGGGACAGGGAGGGGGGGCTTTCTTT
abundance: few
d_gene: TRBD1
j_gene: TRBJ1-1
v_gene: TRBV2

CDR3aa: CASSQHRVNTIYF
CDR3nt: TGCGCCAGCAGCCAACACCGAGTTAACACCATATATTTT
abundance: many
d_gene: .
j_gene: TRBJ1-3
v_gene: TRBV4-1

CDR3aa: CSAVIQPQETQYF
CDR3nt: TGCAGCGCTGTGATCCAGCCCCAAGAGACCCAGTACTTC
abundance: .
d_gene: .
j_gene: TRBJ2-5
v_gene: TRBV29-1

CDR3aa: CSGGAYGYTF
CDR3nt: TGCAGCGGGGGGGCCTATGGCTACACCTTC
abundance: once
d_gene: .
j_gene: TRBJ1-2
v_gene: TRBV29-1

CDR3aa: CASSYTRGGNQPQHF
CDR3nt: TGTGCCAGCAGTTATACGCGAGGGGGCAATCAGCCCCAGCATTTT
abundance: few
d_gene: .
j_gene: TRBJ1-5
v_gene: TRBV28

CDR3aa: CATSDASSLQETQYF
CDR3nt: TGTGCCACCAGTGATGCCAGCAGCCTACAAGAGACCCAGTACTTC
abundance: .
d_gene: .
j_gene: TRBJ2-5
v_gene: TRBV24-1

CDR3aa: CATSGSGANVLTF
CDR3nt: TGTGCCACCAGCGGCTCTGGGGCCAACGTCCTGACTTTC
abundance: .
d_gene: .
j_gene: TRBJ2-6
v_gene: TRBV24-1

CDR3aa: CASSITSGALYEQYF
CDR3nt: TGTGCCAGCAGTATAACTAGCGGGGCCCTTTACGAGCAGTACTTC
abundance: .
d_gene: TRBD2
j_gene: TRBJ2-7
v_gene: TRBV28

CDR3aa: CASSYRGQGAQGYTF
CDR3nt: TGTGCCAGCAGTTACAGAGGACAGGGGGCGCAAGGCTACACCTTC
abundance: .
d_gene: TRBD1
j_gene: TRBJ1-2
v_gene: TRBV6-5

CDR3aa: CAISESNRVQPQHF
CDR3nt: TGTGCCATCAGTGAGTCGAACAGGGTTCAGCCCCAGCATTTT
abundance: many
d_gene: .
j_gene: TRBJ1-5
v_gene: TRBV10-3

CDR3aa: CATSRDWEGTEAFF
CDR3nt: TGTGCCACCAGCAGAGATTGGGAGGGCACTGAAGCTTTCTTT
abundance: .
d_gene: .
j_gene: TRBJ1-1
v_gene: TRBV15

CDR3aa: CASSQDPGTGGGGTEAFF
CDR3nt: TGTGCCAGCAGCCAAGATCCCGGGACAGGGGGAGGCGGCACTGAAGCTTTCTTT
abundance: many
d_gene: TRBD1
j_gene: TRBJ1-1
v_gene: TRBV4-2

CDR3aa: CASSEGSGSRYGYTF
CDR3nt: TGTGCCAGCAGTGAAGGTTCAGGGTCTCGCTATGGCTACACCTTC
abundance: few
d_gene: .
j_gene: TRBJ1-2
v_gene: TRBV2

CDR3aa: CASSLSSGTYEQYF
CDR3nt: TGTGCCAGCAGCTTATCGAGCGGGACCTACGAGCAGTACTTC
abundance: .
d_gene: TRBD2
j_gene: TRBJ2-7
v_gene: TRBV7-2

CDR3aa: CASTTVSGSPLHF
CDR3nt: TGTGCCAGCACTACGGTTTCAGGTTCACCCCTCCACTTT
abundance: many
d_gene: .
j_gene: TRBJ1-6
v_gene: TRBV6-6

CDR3aa: CASSPGQAGETQYF
CDR3nt: TGTGCCAGCAGTCCCGGACAGGCAGGCGAGACCCAGTACTTC
abundance: once
d_gene: TRBD1
j_gene: TRBJ2-5
v_gene: TRBV27

CDR3aa: CASRNQYEGNQPQHF
CDR3nt: TGTGCCAGTAGAAATCAGTACGAGGGCAATCAGCCCCAGCATTTT
abundance: .
d_gene: .
j_gene: TRBJ1-5
v_gene: TRBV19

CDR3aa: CASSPKTAASQPQHF
CDR3nt: TGTGCCAGCAGCCCAAAGACGGCAGCAAGTCAGCCCCAGCATTTT
abundance: many
d_gene: .
j_gene: TRBJ1-5
v_gene: TRBV7-2

CDR3aa: CASGLGRGRDTEAFF
CDR3nt: TGTGCTAGTGGTTTGGGCAGGGGGCGCGACACTGAAGCTTTCTTT
abundance: once
d_gene: TRBD1
j_gene: TRBJ1-1
v_gene: TRBV12-5